The next 16 T cell receptor beta chains were all read from a single sample in a study of CD8 T cells in Susac syndrome. Reverse transcription used about 0.45 to 1 ug RNA and random hexamers. TCRdb passed the immunoSEQ multiplex PCR reads through MiXCR, listing each CDR3 protein once. Of about 64,000 distinct CDR3 sequences in the sample, 85% to 95% were seen once. Sequenced sample: CD8+ T cells from PBMCs. These receptor sequences come from a human donor with multiple sclerosis.

This clonotype showed up just a few times. The rearrangement joins TRBV7-9 to TRBJ2-1; the match to TRBD2 covers 10 bases. The CDR3 consists of 16 residues. V lost 4 bases to trimming and J lost 5 bases; unmatched junction nucleotides: 8. Germline V lookup: CDR1 SEHNR, CDR2 FQNEAQ (reference sequence). As DNA, the CDR3 is TGTGCCAGCAGCTCCAGAACTAGCGGGGTCAACAATGAGCAGTTCTTC. The encoded protein is CASSSRTSGVNNEQFF.

The chain joins TRBV5-1 to TRBJ2-1; 11 bases agree with TRBD2. V was pared by 3 bases and J by 9 bases, with 5 bases of the junction left unmatched. Looked up from germline, CDR1 is SGHRS and CDR2 is YFSETQ. The CDR3 has 14 residues. CDR3 bases: TGCGCCAGCAGCTCTAGCGGGGGGTATAGTGAGCAGTTCTTC. This codes for CASSSSGGYSEQFF.

V usage is TRBV30 and J usage is TRBJ2-7; either TRBD1 or TRBD2 may fit D (6 bases each). The CDR3 extends over 14 amino acids. Trimming cost V 4 bases and J 3 bases, with 16 bases left between them. CDR1 is GTSNPN and CDR2 is SVGIG in the germline V gene (reference sequence). The CDR3 spells CAWIRGGLSYEQYF. As DNA, the CDR3 is TGTGCCTGGATCAGAGGGGGGTTGAGCTACGAGCAGTACTTC. Looking up the rest from reference TRBV30 and TRBJ2-7 gives the full variable domain: SQTIHQWPATLVQPVGSPLSLECTVEGTSNPNLYWYRQAAGRGLQLLFYSVGIGQISSEVPQNLSASRPQDRQFILSSKKLLLSDSGFYLCAWIRGGLSYEQYFGPGTRLTVT.

The chain carries TRBV7-8 and TRBJ2-3; no firm D call. Germline-derived CDR1 and CDR2 are SGHVS and FQNEAQ. This CDR3 region has 16 residues. V was clipped by 0 bases and J by 0 bases, with 10 bases between them. In DNA form, the CDR3 reads TGTGCCAGCAGCTTAGCAACTGGAGTTAGCACAGATACGCAGTATTTT. This sequence encodes CASSLATGVSTDTQYF.

V is TRBV13 and J is TRBJ2-5; D might be TRBD1 or TRBD2, each matching 6 bases. CDR3 length equals 13 residues. The V end was cut by 6 bases, the J end by 4 bases, with 12 bases between. The germline gives CDR1 PRHDT, CDR2 FYEKMQ (reference sequence). CDR3 DNA: TGTGCCAGCAGTACAGGGCGGGGAGAGACCCAGTACTTC. This gives the protein CASSTGRGETQYF. Filled out from reference TRBV13 and TRBJ2-5, the complete variable domain reads AAGVIQSPRHLIKEKRETATLKCYPIPRHDTVYWYQQGPGQDPQFLISFYEKMQSDKGSIPDRFSAQQFSDYHSELNMSSLELGDSALYFCASSTGRGETQYFGPGTRLLVL.

The rearrangement links TRBV28 to TRBJ1-5, with D possibly TRBD1 on 6 matching bases. Trimming left V 6 bases short and J 3 bases short, with 12 bases between. The CDR3 spans 14 residues. Germline V gives CDR1 MDHEN, CDR2 SYDVKM. The CDR3 reads CASREGEINQPQHF. The CDR3 bases are TGTGCCAGCAGGGAGGGGGAGATCAATCAGCCCCAGCATTTT.

The rearrangement links TRBV29-1 to TRBJ2-5; D may be TRBD2 (5 bases). The germline V and J ends were trimmed by 8 bases and 1 base, with 14 bases remaining between them. Per germline, CDR1 SQVTM and CDR2 ANQGSEA. The CDR3 has 13 residues. The CDR3 region is CSLREGPQETQYF. The DNA for the CDR3 is TGCAGCCTGAGGGAAGGTCCCCAAGAGACCCAGTACTTC.

The V call is TRBV19, the J call TRBJ1-2; D unclear. CDR1 and CDR2 from the germline V gene are LNHDA and SQIVND (reference sequence). The germline V and J ends were trimmed by 5 bases and 4 bases, with 17 bases remaining between them. The CDR3 spans 15 residues. The CDR3 DNA follows: TGTGCCAGTAGTCCCCCGGAGGGCCCGTCCTATGGCTACACCTTC. Translating it yields CASSPPEGPSYGYTF. The full variable domain, rest sourced from reference TRBV19 and TRBJ1-2, is DGGITQSPKYLFRKEGQNVTLSCEQNLNHDAMYWYRQDPGQGLRLIYYSQIVNDFQKGDIAEGYSVSREKKESFPLTVTSAQKNPTAFYLCASSPPEGPSYGYTFGSGTRLTVV.

The rearrangement joins TRBV27 to TRBJ2-2, with D hard to call. Germline values: CDR1 MNHEY, CDR2 SMNVEV (reference sequence). The CDR3 is 13 residues long. Trimming left V 3 bases short and J 6 bases short, with 8 bases between. In DNA, the CDR3 is TGTGCCAGCAGTTTGGTGCCTTCCGGGGAGCTGTTTTTT. As protein: CASSLVPSGELFF.

The J gene is TRBJ1-1, the V gene TRBV7-9, with unresolved D. Trimming shortened V by 1 base and J by 5 bases, and 8 bases separated the two germline ends. The CDR3 loop spans 13 amino acids. CDR1 SEHNR and CDR2 FQNEAQ come from the germline V gene (reference sequence). In nucleotides, the CDR3 is TGTGCCAGCAGCTTAGACTCGGGGACTGAAGCTTTCTTT. This translates into CASSLDSGTEAFF.

This chain joins TRBV20-1 and TRBJ1-5; D is unresolved. This CDR3 comprises 14 residues. V lost 0 bases, J lost 0 bases, and 6 bases lay in between. Germline CDR1 and CDR2: DFQATT and SNEGSKA (reference sequence). In nucleotides, the CDR3 is TGCAGTGCTAGAGATACTTATAGCAATCAGCCCCAGCATTTT. It codes for CSARDTYSNQPQHF.

The rearrangement joins TRBV18 to TRBJ2-1, with a weak D call TRBD1 (6 bases). Germline values: CDR1 KGHSH, CDR2 LQKENI. The CDR3 sequence is 13 residues long. The ends were cut back, 3 bases at V and 7 bases at J, with 10 bases in the middle. In nucleotides, the CDR3 is TGTGCCAGCTCACCGGCAGGGGTGAATGAGCAGTTCTTC. It translates to CASSPAGVNEQFF.

This chain links TRBV12-3 or TRBV12-4 with TRBJ1-1; D remains ambiguous. The CDR3 extends over 13 amino acids. Between the trimmed V and J ends, which lost 6 bases and 4 bases, there was a span of 12 bases. The CDR3 coding sequence is TGTGCCAGCAGCCCCGGCGACTCCACTGAAGCTTTCTTT. Translated, it gives CASSPGDSTEAFF.

This clonotype was seen just once. The chain couples TRBV5-1 to TRBJ2-7, with D possibly matching TRBD1 (5 bases). V lost 2 bases, J lost 0 bases, and 6 bases lay in between. This CDR3 region has 13 residues. Germline V gene sequence: CDR1 SGHRS, CDR2 YFSETQ. The DNA of the CDR3 is TGCGCCAGCAGCTTCCAGGGCTCCTACGAGCAGTACTTC. Protein sequence: CASSFQGSYEQYF.

Here the CDR3 reads CASSTQWGEGSYEQYF. The CDR3 bases are TGTGCCAGCAGTACCCAATGGGGAGAGGGTTCCTACGAGCAGTACTTC. The chain uses TRBV27 and TRBJ2-7; D perhaps matches TRBD2 (5 bases). This CDR3 is 16 amino acids long. V gave up 5 bases and J gave up 1 base, with 18 bases separating them. Per the germline V gene, CDR1 is MNHEY and CDR2 is SMNVEV (reference sequence).

The J gene is TRBJ2-7, the V gene TRBV7-2; 11 bases match TRBD2. Looked up from germline, CDR1 is SGHTA and CDR2 is FQGNSA. The junction had 10 bases not matched to a gene; V was cut back by 5 bases and J by 4 bases. The CDR3 runs 16 residues. DNA of the CDR3: TGTGCCAGCAGCCTATTTTTGGTAGCGGGAGGGTACGAGCAGTACTTC. This codes for CASSLFLVAGGYEQYF.